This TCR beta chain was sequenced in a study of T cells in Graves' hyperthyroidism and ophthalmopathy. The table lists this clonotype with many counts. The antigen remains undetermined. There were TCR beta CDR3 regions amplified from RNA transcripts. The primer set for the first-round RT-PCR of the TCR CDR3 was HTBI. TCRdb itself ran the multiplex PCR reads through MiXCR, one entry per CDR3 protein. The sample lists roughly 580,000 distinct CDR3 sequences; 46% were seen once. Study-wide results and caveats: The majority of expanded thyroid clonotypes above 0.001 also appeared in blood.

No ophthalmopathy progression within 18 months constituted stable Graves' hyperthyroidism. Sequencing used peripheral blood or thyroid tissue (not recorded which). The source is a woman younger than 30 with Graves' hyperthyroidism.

This CDR3 is CASSSEGYTEAFF. The CDR3 DNA reads TGTGCCAGCAGCTCCGAGGGCTACACTGAAGCTTTCTTT. The chain has TRBV7-9 and TRBJ1-1; unclear D gene. Germline CDR1 and CDR2: SEHNR and FQNEAQ (reference sequence). Trimming stripped 4 bases from V and 3 bases from J, with 9 bases between. This CDR3 spans 13 amino acids.